Listed below are T cell receptor beta chains from one sample, sequenced in a study of blood T cell repertoires in COVID-19. Data came from immunoSEQ multiplex PCR; TCRdb stores just in-frame clones and leaves some out. The data show 120,000 to 150,000 clones, with over 80% seen just once and around 5.4% held by the top ten. The sample consisted of PBMCs or T cells enriched from blood (not recorded which). Receptors originate from a woman between 45 and 65 years old who had been exposed to COVID-19. Both conserved end residues are part of each CDR3. The D gene is left open where the match is weak. Not every row has a clone size; where given, it reads once, few, many or a size class.

v_gene	j_gene	abundance	d_gene	CDR3nt	CDR3aa
TRBV3-1/TRBV3-2	TRBJ1-3	-	-	TGTGCCAGCAGCCAAGTATTCTCTGGAAACACCATATATTTT	CASSQVFSGNTIYF
TRBV4-3	TRBJ2-7	-	-	TGCGCCAGCCCATACCGAGGTTCAAGTTACGAGCAGTACTTC	CASPYRGSSYEQYF
TRBV28	TRBJ2-7	-	TRBD1	TGTGCCAGCAGACCCCCAGGTAGGACAGGGGGCCAGTTATCTACCTACGAGCAGTACTTC	CASRPPGRTGGQLSTYEQYF
TRBV5-1	TRBJ1-2	-	-	TGCGCCAGCAGCTTACAGGACATGAGGTTTGGCTACACCTTC	CASSLQDMRFGYTF
TRBV6-2/TRBV6-3	TRBJ2-3	-	TRBD2	TGTGCCAGCAGCCGAACGGGGGGAGGGGTCAACACAGATACGCAGTATTTT	CASSRTGGGVNTDTQYF
TRBV9	TRBJ1-3	-	-	TGTGCCAGCAGCGTAGCGCAGGGTGCCGGAAACACCATATATTTT	CASSVAQGAGNTIYF
TRBV9	TRBJ2-3	-	TRBD2	TGTGCCAGCAGCCAGAGAGCGGGGGGAGATACGCAGTATTTT	CASSQRAGGDTQYF
TRBV19	TRBJ1-5	-	TRBD1	TGTGCCACCAAAAATAGGGGACAGCTCATCAATCAGCCCCAGCATTTT	CATKNRGQLINQPQHF
TRBV9	TRBJ1-1	-	-	TGTGCCAGCAGCCGGGGGGGCTTGAGCACTGAAGCTTTCTTT	CASSRGGLSTEAFF
TRBV6-1	TRBJ1-2	-	-	TGTGCCAGCAGTGAAGTGTACACAGGTAGAGGCTACACCTTC	CASSEVYTGRGYTF
TRBV9	TRBJ2-1	-	-	TGTGCCAGCAGCCTCTCAGTGACGGGAGAGCAGTTCTTC	CASSLSVTGEQFF
TRBV7-9	TRBJ2-3	-	-	TGTGCCAGCAGCCTGGACAATGGGGGCACAGATACGCAGTATTTT	CASSLDNGGTDTQYF
TRBV10-3	TRBJ1-5	-	-	TGTGCCACCAGGGGCAGGGGCCGGGAGGGTAGCAATCAGCCCCAGCATTTT	CATRGRGREGSNQPQHF
TRBV5-4	TRBJ1-2	once	TRBD1	TGTGCCAGCAGCACAGGACAGGGCGGGGACTATGGCTACACCTTC	CASSTGQGGDYGYTF
TRBV4-1	TRBJ1-1	-	-	TGCGCCAGCAGCCAAGAAGCTGCAGCCCGGGGCACTGAAGCTTTCTTT	CASSQEAAARGTEAFF
TRBV19	TRBJ2-5	-	-	TGTGCCAGTAGGCAAACCTCCCTGGCGGGCCTACAAGAGACCCAGTACTTC	CASRQTSLAGLQETQYF
TRBV4-3	TRBJ2-1	-	-	TGCGCCAGCAGCCAAGATGTGGGCAGGAACAATGAGCAGTTCTTC	CASSQDVGRNNEQFF
TRBV5-4	TRBJ1-6	-	-	TGTGCCAGCACTAGGGTTTTTGGGGGGAGGCACGTTGCGGATTCACCCCTCCACTTT	CASTRVFGGRHVADSPLHF
TRBV11-2	TRBJ1-3	-	-	TGTGCCAGCAGCCAGGATATTGGAAACACCATATATTTT	CASSQDIGNTIYF
TRBV25-1	TRBJ2-1	-	-	TGTGCCAGCAGTGAATCAGGGTCCTACAATGAGCAGTTCTTC	CASSESGSYNEQFF
TRBV6-1	TRBJ1-3	-	TRBD1	TGTGCCAGCAGTGAAAGGATGGGACAGACTGGAAACACCATATATTTT	CASSERMGQTGNTIYF
TRBV9	TRBJ2-2	-	TRBD2	TGTGCCAGCAGCGTAGGGGGACTAGCGGGGGTTTCGAACACCGGGGAGCTGTTTTTT	CASSVGGLAGVSNTGELFF
TRBV18	TRBJ1-2	-	TRBD1	TGTGCCAGCTCATCAGACAGGGGACACTATGGCTACACCTTC	CASSSDRGHYGYTF
TRBV3-1/TRBV3-2	TRBJ1-2	-	TRBD1	TGTGCCAGCAGCCCGACAGGGGCTGGCTACACCTTC	CASSPTGAGYTF
TRBV7-8	TRBJ1-1	-	TRBD1	TGTGCCAGCAGCTTTGGGACAGGCAACACTGAAGCTTTCTTT	CASSFGTGNTEAFF
TRBV18	TRBJ2-7	-	TRBD1	TGTGCCACCGGACAGGGCCTCGGCGAGCAGTACTTC	CATGQGLGEQYF
TRBV27	TRBJ2-5	-	TRBD2	TGTGCCAGCAGCAGGGGCGAGCGGGGGCGGAACCAAGAGACCCAGTACTTC	CASSRGERGRNQETQYF
TRBV5-4	TRBJ2-2	-	-	TGTGCCAGCACCATAGACAGAGCGAACACCGGGGAGCTGTTTTTT	CASTIDRANTGELFF
TRBV4-3	TRBJ2-1	-	TRBD2	TGCGCCAGCAGCCAAGAGGGTGGCGGGGGTTACAATGAGCAGTTCTTC	CASSQEGGGGYNEQFF
TRBV4-3	TRBJ2-7	-	-	TGCGCCAGCAGCCTCACCCCCGGGGTCCAGGAGCAGTACTTC	CASSLTPGVQEQYF
TRBV6-5	TRBJ1-3	-	-	TGTGCCAGCAGGGCAGGAATATCCTCTGGAAACACCATATATTTT	CASRAGISSGNTIYF
TRBV6-4	TRBJ2-1	once	-	TGTGCCAGCAGTGATGGCCAGGGAGGAAGCAATGAGCAGTTCTTC	CASSDGQGGSNEQFF
TRBV6-5	TRBJ1-2	-	TRBD1	TGTGCCACCCGACAGGGGGCGAGTTCAGGCTACACCTTC	CATRQGASSGYTF
TRBV15	TRBJ1-2	once	-	TGTGCCACCAGCAGACCCGGGGGGTACGGCTACACCTTC	CATSRPGGYGYTF
TRBV6-5	TRBJ1-1	-	-	TGTGCCACCACAGGCGTGACGAACACTGAAGCTTTCTTT	CATTGVTNTEAFF
TRBV2	TRBJ2-7	once	TRBD1	TGTGCCAGCAAGAGGGGGCAGGACCTCTCGTACGAGCAGTACTTC	CASKRGQDLSYEQYF
TRBV29-1	TRBJ1-1	-	TRBD1	TGCAGCGTTGAGGTAGGGGGCTATAGGGGGAACACTGAAGCTTTCTTT	CSVEVGGYRGNTEAFF
TRBV24-1	TRBJ2-3	-	-	TGTGCCACCAGTTCCGCGCGAACAGGGAATGTCGCAGATACGCAGTATTTT	CATSSARTGNVADTQYF